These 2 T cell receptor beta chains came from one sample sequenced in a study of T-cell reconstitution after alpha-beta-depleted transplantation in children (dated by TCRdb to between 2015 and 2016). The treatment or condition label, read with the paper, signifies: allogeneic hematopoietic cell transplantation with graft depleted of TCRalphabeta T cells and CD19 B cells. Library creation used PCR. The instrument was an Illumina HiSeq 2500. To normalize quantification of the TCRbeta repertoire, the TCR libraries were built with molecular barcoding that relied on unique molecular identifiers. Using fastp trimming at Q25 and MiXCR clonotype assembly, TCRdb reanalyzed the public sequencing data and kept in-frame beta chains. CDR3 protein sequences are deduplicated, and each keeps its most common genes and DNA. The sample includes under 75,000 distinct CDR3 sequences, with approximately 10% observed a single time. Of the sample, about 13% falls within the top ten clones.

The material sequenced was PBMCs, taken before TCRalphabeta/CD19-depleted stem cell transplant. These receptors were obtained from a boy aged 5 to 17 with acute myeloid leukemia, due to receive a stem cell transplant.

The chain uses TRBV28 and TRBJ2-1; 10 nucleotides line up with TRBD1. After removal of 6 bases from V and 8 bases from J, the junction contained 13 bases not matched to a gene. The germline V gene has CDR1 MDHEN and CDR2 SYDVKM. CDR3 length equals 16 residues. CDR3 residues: CASSSPTGQGSDEQFF. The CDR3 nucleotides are TGTGCCAGCAGCTCACCTACGGGACAGGGGAGCGATGAGCAGTTCTTC.

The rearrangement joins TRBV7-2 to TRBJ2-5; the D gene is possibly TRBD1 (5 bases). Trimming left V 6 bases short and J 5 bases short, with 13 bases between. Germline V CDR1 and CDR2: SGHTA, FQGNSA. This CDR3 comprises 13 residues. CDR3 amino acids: CASRPQGRETQYF. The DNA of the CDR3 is TGTGCCAGCAGGCCCCAGGGCCGGGAGACCCAGTACTTC. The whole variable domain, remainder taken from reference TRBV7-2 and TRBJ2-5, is GAGVSQSPSNKVTEKGKDVELRCDPISGHTALYWYRQSLGQGLEFLIYFQGNSAPDKSGLPSDRFSAERTGGSVSTLTIQRTQQEDSAVYLCASRPQGRETQYFGPGTRLLVL.